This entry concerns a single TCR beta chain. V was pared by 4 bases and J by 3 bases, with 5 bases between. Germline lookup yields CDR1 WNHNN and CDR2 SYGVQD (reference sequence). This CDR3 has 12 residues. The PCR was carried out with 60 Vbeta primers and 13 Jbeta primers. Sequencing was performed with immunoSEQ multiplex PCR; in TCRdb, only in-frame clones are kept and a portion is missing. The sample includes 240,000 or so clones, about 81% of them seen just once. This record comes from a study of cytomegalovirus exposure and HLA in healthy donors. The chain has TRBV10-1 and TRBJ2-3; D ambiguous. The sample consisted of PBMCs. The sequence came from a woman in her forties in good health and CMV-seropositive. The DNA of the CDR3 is TGCGCCAGCAGTGGAGGAACAGATACGCAGTATTTT. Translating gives CASSGGTDTQYF.